The rows below give T cell receptor beta chains drawn from one sample of a study of blood T cells in healthy people across ages. One entry per CDR3 protein results from TCRdb running MiXCR on the 5' RACE reads. The repertoire has roughly 1,000,000 distinct CDR3 sequences, roughly 24% of them found once; the top ten carry approximately 0.79%. A further study also used this sample, focusing on T cells of mothers and their children.

Material for sequencing was blood. The origin of the receptors is a girl aged 2 to 10 in good health. The CDR3 runs from the conserved cysteine through the conserved F or W. D genes are given only for firm matches. Clone size is not always given. Where it is, it says once, few, many or a class for expanded clones.

d_call j_call v_call clone_size cdr3_nt cdr3_aa
NA TRBJ2-5 TRBV21-1 NA TGTGCCAGCAGCTCCTTCTCTTCGGGCGCCCAAGAGACCCAGTACTTC CASSSFSSGAQETQYF
TRBD2 TRBJ2-5 TRBV5-1 NA TGCGCCAGCAGCTTTACTTCTAGCGGGAGAGAGACCCAGTACTTC CASSFTSSGRETQYF
TRBD1 TRBJ2-5 TRBV20-1 few TGCAGTCCATACCGAACCGGGACAGGGTTGGAGACCCAGTACTTC CSPYRTGTGLETQYF
NA TRBJ2-3 TRBV7-3 NA TGTGCCAGCAGCTCTGGCGAGGCAGATACGCAGTATTTT CASSSGEADTQYF
NA TRBJ2-1 TRBV28 NA TGTGCCAGCAGTTTGTCTGTAGGGCGGCCTATGAATGAGCAGTTCTTC CASSLSVGRPMNEQFF
NA TRBJ1-1 TRBV7-3 NA TGTGCCAGCAGCTCCGTCCCGGGACCGAAGAACACTGAAGCTTTCTTT CASSSVPGPKNTEAFF
TRBD2 TRBJ2-1 TRBV7-9 NA TGTGCCAGCAGCCCCAGCGGGGCGGGGGATGAGCAGTTCTTC CASSPSGAGDEQFF
NA TRBJ2-7 TRBV20-1 few TGCAGTGCTAGAGTAACTGAGGGGGACGAGCAGTACTTC CSARVTEGDEQYF
TRBD2 TRBJ2-3 TRBV20-1 NA TGCAGTGCTACGCTAGCGGGAGGACCAGATACGCAGTATTTT CSATLAGGPDTQYF
NA TRBJ1-1 TRBV12-3/TRBV12-4 NA TGTGCCAGCATCATCGGACAGAACACTGAAGCTTTCTTT CASIIGQNTEAFF
NA TRBJ2-5 TRBV20-1 NA TGCAGTGCTAGAGGCATAATTGAGACCCAGTACTTC CSARGIIETQYF
NA TRBJ1-5 TRBV4-1 NA TGCGCCAGCAGCCAAGAGGGGGGTCGGGATGATCAGCCCCAGCATTTT CASSQEGGRDDQPQHF
NA TRBJ2-2 TRBV6-2/TRBV6-3 NA TGTGCCAGCAGTCGCGCCCTGACAGGCGGCACCGGGGAGCTGTTTTTT CASSRALTGGTGELFF
TRBD1 TRBJ2-5 TRBV20-1 NA TGCAGTGCTCGACAGGGGCAAGAGACCCAGTACTTC CSARQGQETQYF
NA TRBJ1-2 TRBV3-1 few TGTGCCAGCAGCCCTCGTCCCCGCCTTGGCTACACCTTC CASSPRPRLGYTF
NA TRBJ2-6 TRBV29-1 few TGCAGCGTTGGGGTCTCTGGGGCCAACGTCCTGACTTTC CSVGVSGANVLTF
NA TRBJ1-4 TRBV5-1 NA TGCGCCAGCAGCCCGAGGGGGTATCGAGAAAAACTGTTTTTT CASSPRGYREKLFF
NA TRBJ1-2 TRBV5-5 few TGTGCCAGCAGCTTGGGCCTCGGACAGCCCGTCTATGGCTACACCTTC CASSLGLGQPVYGYTF
TRBD1 TRBJ2-4 TRBV27 NA TGTGCCAGCAGCTCGGACAGGGTGAACATTCAGTACTTC CASSSDRVNIQYF
NA TRBJ2-1 TRBV6-4 few TGTGCCAGCAGTGGGGGGGACAAGTCCGGGGGCTCCTACAATGAGCAGTTCTTC CASSGGDKSGGSYNEQFF
NA TRBJ2-1 TRBV4-1 few TGCGCCAGCAGCCAAGAGCAGGGAAATTCCTACAATGAGCAGTTCTTC CASSQEQGNSYNEQFF
NA TRBJ2-5 TRBV5-1 NA TGCGCCAGCAGCTTGTTCCCGGGGGCCCAAGAGACCCAGTACTTC CASSLFPGAQETQYF
NA TRBJ2-7 TRBV29-1 few TGCAGCGTTGAAGTGTTCGGGTACGAGCAGTACTTC CSVEVFGYEQYF
NA TRBJ1-5 TRBV29-1 few TGCAGCGTTGGGCAGGAAGTCAATCAGCCCCAGCATTTT CSVGQEVNQPQHF
NA TRBJ2-5 TRBV5-4 few TGTGCCAGCACCACCGGAAGGACAGAGCAAGAGACCCAGTACTTC CASTTGRTEQETQYF
NA TRBJ1-2 TRBV7-9 few TGTGCCAGCAGCTGGGACGAGTCGGCCTACACCTTC CASSWDESAYTF
TRBD1 TRBJ2-1 TRBV27 few TGTGCCAGCAGTCCCCTGGACAGGACCTACAATGAGCAGTTCTTC CASSPLDRTYNEQFF
NA TRBJ2-1 TRBV12-3/TRBV12-4 few TGTGCCAGCAGTCCTCGGGACTCCTCCAATGAGCGGTTCTTC CASSPRDSSNERFF